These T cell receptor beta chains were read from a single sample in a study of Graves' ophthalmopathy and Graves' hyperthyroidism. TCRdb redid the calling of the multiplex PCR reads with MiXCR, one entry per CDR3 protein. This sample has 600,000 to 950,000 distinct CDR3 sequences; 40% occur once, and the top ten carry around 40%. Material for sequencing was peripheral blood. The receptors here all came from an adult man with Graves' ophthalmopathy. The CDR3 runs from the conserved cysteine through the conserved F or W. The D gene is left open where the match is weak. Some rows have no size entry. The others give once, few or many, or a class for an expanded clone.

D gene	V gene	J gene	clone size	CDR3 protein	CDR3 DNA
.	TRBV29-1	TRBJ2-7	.	CSVGQLSSYEQYF	TGCAGCGTCGGACAGCTCTCCTCCTACGAGCAGTACTTC
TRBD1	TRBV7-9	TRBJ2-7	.	CASSPSGTGGDYEQYF	TGTGCCAGCAGCCCCTCCGGGACAGGGGGTGACTACGAGCAGTACTTC
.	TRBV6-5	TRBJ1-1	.	CASKAGGGTEAFF	TGTGCCAGCAAGGCAGGAGGTGGCACTGAAGCTTTCTTT
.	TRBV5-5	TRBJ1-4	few	CASSRTDGQGEKLFF	TGTGCCAGCAGCAGGACGGACGGTCAGGGGGAAAAACTGTTTTTT
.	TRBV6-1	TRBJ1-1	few	CASSEIGVNTEAFF	TGTGCCAGCAGTGAAATCGGCGTGAACACTGAAGCTTTCTTT
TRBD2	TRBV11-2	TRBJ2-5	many	CASSLSTSGEETQYF	TGTGCCAGCAGCTTATCCACTAGCGGGGAAGAGACCCAGTACTTC
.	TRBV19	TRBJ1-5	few	CASSIEGSRTYQPQHF	TGTGCCAGTAGTATAGAAGGCAGTCGGACCTATCAGCCCCAGCATTTT
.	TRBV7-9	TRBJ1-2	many	CASSLETNYGYTF	TGTGCCAGCAGCTTAGAGACTAACTATGGCTACACCTTC
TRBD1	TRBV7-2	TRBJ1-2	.	CASSLGQGASNYGYTF	TGTGCCAGCAGCTTGGGACAGGGGGCTTCGAACTATGGCTACACCTTC
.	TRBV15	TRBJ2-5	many	CATSRDVGSETQYF	TGTGCCACCAGCAGAGATGTTGGTAGTGAGACCCAGTACTTC
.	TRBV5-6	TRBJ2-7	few	CASSPQGGEQYF	TGTGCCAGCAGCCCCCAGGGAGGCGAGCAGTACTTC
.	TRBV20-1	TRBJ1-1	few	CSASEDSWNTEAFF	TGCAGTGCTAGCGAGGACAGCTGGAACACTGAAGCTTTCTTT
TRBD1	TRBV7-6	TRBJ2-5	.	CASTEGAGRETQYF	TGTGCCAGCACCGAGGGGGCAGGCCGAGAGACCCAGTACTTC